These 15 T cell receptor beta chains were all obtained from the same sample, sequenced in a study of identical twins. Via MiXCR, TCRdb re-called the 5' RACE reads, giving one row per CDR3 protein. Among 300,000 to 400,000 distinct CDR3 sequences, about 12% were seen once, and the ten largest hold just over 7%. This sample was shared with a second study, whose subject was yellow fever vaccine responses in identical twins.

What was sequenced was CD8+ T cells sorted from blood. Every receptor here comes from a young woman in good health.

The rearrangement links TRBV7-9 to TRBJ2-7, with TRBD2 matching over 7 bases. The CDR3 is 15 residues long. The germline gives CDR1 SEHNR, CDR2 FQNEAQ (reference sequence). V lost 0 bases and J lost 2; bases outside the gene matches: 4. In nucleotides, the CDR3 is TGTGCCAGCAGCTTAGCACTAGCGCCCACCTACGAGCAGTACTTC. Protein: CASSLALAPTYEQYF. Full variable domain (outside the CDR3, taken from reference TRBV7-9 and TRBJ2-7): DTGVSQNPRHKITKRGQNVTFRCDPISEHNRLYWYRQTLGQGPEFLTYFQNEAQLEKSRLLSDRFSAERPKGSFSTLEIQRTEQGDSAMYLCASSLALAPTYEQYFGPGTRLTVT.

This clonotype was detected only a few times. CDR3 DNA: TGTGCCAGCAGCCCAGGGACTAGCGGGAGGATCGCAGATACGCAGTATTTT. This translates into CASSPGTSGRIADTQYF. The rearrangement links TRBV7-8 to TRBJ2-3, with TRBD2 identical over 15 bases. Germline values: CDR1 SGHVS, CDR2 FQNEAQ. J was trimmed by 4 bases and V by 5 bases; bases with no gene match: 7. There are 17 residues in the CDR3.

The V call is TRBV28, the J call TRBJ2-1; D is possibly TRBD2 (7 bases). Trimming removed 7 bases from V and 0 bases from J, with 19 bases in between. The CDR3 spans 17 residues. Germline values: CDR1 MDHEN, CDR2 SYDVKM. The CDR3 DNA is TGTGCCAGCACCCCGGGACCGGGGGGCTACTCCTACAATGAGCAGTTCTTC. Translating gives CASTPGPGGYSYNEQFF.

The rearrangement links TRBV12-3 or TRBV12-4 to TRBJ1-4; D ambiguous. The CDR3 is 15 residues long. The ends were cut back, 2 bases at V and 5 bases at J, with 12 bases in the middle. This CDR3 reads CASSLNPGINEKLFF. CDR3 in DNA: TGTGCCAGCAGTTTAAACCCGGGAATCAATGAAAAACTGTTTTTT.

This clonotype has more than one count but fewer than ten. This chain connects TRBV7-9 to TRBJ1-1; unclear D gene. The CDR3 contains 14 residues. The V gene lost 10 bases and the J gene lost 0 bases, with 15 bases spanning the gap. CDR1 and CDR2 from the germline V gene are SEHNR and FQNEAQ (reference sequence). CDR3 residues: CATAHAGLNTEAFF. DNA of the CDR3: TGTGCCACCGCTCATGCCGGGTTGAACACTGAAGCTTTCTTT.

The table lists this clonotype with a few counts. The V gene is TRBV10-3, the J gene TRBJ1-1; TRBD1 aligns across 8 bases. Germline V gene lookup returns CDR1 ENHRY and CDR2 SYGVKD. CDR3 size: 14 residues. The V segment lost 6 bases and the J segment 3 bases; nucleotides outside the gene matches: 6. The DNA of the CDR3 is TGTGCCATCAGAAGAACAGGGGGGGACACTGAAGCTTTCTTT. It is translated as CAIRRTGGDTEAFF.

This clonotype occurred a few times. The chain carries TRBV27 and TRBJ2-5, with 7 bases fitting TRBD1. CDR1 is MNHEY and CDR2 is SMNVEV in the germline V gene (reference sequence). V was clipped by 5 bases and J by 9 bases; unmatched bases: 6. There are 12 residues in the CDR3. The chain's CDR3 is CASSPPQGAQYF. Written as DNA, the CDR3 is TGTGCCAGCAGTCCGCCCCAGGGGGCCCAGTACTTC.

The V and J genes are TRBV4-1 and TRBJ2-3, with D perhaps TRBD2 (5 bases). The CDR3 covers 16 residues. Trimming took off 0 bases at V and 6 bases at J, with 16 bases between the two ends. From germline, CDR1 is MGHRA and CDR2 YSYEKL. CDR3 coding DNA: TGCGCCAGCAGCCAAGATTCCTCGCGGGCCTTGGATACGCAGTATTTT. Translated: CASSQDSSRALDTQYF.

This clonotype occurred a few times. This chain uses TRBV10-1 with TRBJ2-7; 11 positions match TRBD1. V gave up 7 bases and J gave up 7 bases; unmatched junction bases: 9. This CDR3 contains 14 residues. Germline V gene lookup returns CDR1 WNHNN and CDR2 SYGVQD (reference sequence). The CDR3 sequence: CASNLDRGLGEQYV. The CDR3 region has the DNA TGCGCCAGCAACCTGGACAGGGGGCTTGGAGAGCAGTACGTC.

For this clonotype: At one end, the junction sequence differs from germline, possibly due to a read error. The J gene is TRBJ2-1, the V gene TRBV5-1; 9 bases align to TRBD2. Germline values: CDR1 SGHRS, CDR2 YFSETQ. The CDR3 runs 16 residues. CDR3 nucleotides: TGCGCCAGCAGCTTGGCAGGTAGCGGGAGCTGGAATGCGCAGTTCTTC. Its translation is CASSLAGSGSWNAQFF.

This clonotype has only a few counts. Here the CDR3 reads CASSVGAGGYNEQFF. The CDR3 DNA sequence: TGTGCCAGCAGCGTAGGGGCAGGGGGCTACAATGAGCAGTTCTTC. The V and J genes are TRBV9 and TRBJ2-1, with 7 bases fitting TRBD1. The trim removed 0 bases at V and 3 bases at J, leaving 3 bases unmatched. CDR1 and CDR2 from the germline V gene are SGDLS and YYNGEE. The CDR3 length is 15 residues.

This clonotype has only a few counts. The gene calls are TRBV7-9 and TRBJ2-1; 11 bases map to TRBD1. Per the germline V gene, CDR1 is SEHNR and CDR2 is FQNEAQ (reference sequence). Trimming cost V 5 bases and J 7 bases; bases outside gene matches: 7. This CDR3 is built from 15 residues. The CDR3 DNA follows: TGTGCCAGCAGCGATGGACAGGGGGCAACTAATGAGCAGTTCTTC. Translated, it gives CASSDGQGATNEQFF. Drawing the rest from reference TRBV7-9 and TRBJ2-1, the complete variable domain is DTGVSQNPRHKITKRGQNVTFRCDPISEHNRLYWYRQTLGQGPEFLTYFQNEAQLEKSRLLSDRFSAERPKGSFSTLEIQRTEQGDSAMYLCASSDGQGATNEQFFGPGTRLTVL.

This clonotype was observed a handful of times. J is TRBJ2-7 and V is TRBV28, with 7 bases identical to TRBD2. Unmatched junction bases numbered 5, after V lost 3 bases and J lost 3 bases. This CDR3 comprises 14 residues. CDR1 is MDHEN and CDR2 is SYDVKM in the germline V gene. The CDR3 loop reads CASSFRGRVYEQYF. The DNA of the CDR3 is TGTGCCAGCAGTTTTCGGGGGAGGGTCTACGAGCAGTACTTC.

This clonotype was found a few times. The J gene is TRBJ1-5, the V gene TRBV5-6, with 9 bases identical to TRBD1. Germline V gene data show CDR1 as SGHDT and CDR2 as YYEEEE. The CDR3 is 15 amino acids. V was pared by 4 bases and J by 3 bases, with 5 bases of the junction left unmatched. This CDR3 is CASSIGQGYNQPQHF. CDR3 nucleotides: TGTGCCAGCAGCATTGGACAGGGGTACAATCAGCCCCAGCATTTT.

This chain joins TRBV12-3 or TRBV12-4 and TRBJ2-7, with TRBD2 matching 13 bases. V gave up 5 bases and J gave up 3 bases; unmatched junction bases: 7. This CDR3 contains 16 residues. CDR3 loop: CASSPLAGGLFYEQYF. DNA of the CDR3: TGTGCCAGCAGTCCACTAGCGGGAGGGCTCTTCTACGAGCAGTACTTC.